This T cell receptor (beta chain) is drawn from a study of cytomegalovirus exposure and HLA in healthy donors (dated by TCRdb to about 2017). Describing the broader study: In an earlier analysis of under 600 of the donors, 276 Gb of sequence data and 90 million to 130 million unique TCR beta sequences from 180 million or so T cells were reported. A separate validation cohort of 100 to 150 different subjects was used in addition to the roughly 620-subject first cohort. Both class I and class II loci were covered by HLA typing, at four-digit resolution. Across some 400 genotyped donors of the cohort, an average of roughly 250,000 unique TCR beta nucleotide sequences per donor were sequenced, and roughly 20% of those sequences were non-productive. The genetic ancestry cluster associated with self-reported Caucasian donors included over 65% of the approximately 410 genotyped donors. The study was designed to test whether signatures of past pathogen exposure could be identified by cataloging public T cell receptors. The study used immunosequencing to profile the T cell repertoires of approximately 640 subjects and linked those repertoires to cytomegalovirus serostatus. All discovery cohort repertoires had been generated using a single sequencing platform. Approximately 300 gigabases of sequencing data and approximately 92 million unique TCR sequences made up an early release that covered approximately 700 HLA-typed donors. To predict cytomegalovirus infection status, the study brought together high-throughput TCR immunosequencing, statistical association of individual TCRs with disease status, and machine learning. The number of donors typed differed by locus, with 629-630 for A, B, C, DRB1 and DQB1, around 500 for DQA1, over 600 for DPA1, and about 450 for DPB1. In the later analysis, no new phenotypic data were used to find candidate immune exposures; instead, reliance was placed on TCR beta sequences and their occurrence across donors. In a later analysis, previously published TCR beta repertoires from hundreds of donors were re-analyzed and high-resolution HLA genotyping was added so that TCR occurrence patterns could be studied. A later genetic analysis used genome-wide SNP genotypes for about 60% of the roughly 700 donors, treating that subset as a discovery cohort. Four to six DR-DQ haplotypes were handled as single units for association and clustering, since linkage in the cohort was strong. An earlier analysis of 587 of the donors used high-throughput TCR beta sequencing to judge whether each TCR beta V gene segment behaved as functional or pseudogenic. Donor age, sex, ethnicity and CMV serostatus were compiled alongside the repertoire data.

Summary of the overall study and its limitations: Because HLA typing was missing for some donors at each locus, association tests included only the typed subset. A later analysis associated 15,000 to 20,000 TCR beta sequences with specific HLA alleles at a false discovery rate of 0.05. Across donors, most TCR sequences were observed very rarely, whereas some public TCRs were present in many individuals. According to a later analysis, TCR association rates differed among HLA loci, with DRB1 alleles showing the most associated TCRs and HLA-C alleles showing the fewest. The classifier was reported to diagnose cytomegalovirus status with high specificity and sensitivity in both the original and validation cohorts. Because the 87-base-pair reads could not distinguish some IMGT-functional V segments, including TRBV6-2 and TRBV6-3, those segments were excluded. Correlated functional status among segregating V segments might reflect linkage disequilibrium, but an unknown experimental factor could not be ruled out. In a later analysis, most CMV-associated TCR beta chains were found to appear HLA-restricted, with HLA associations seemingly driven largely by CMV exposure. An association between a missense DCLRE1C variant and V-gene and J-gene trimming of TCR beta chains was found in a later genetic analysis and replicated in an independent cohort. A few of the identified cytomegalovirus-associated TCR beta chains were confirmed in vitro to be specific for cytomegalovirus antigens. This cohort had only TCR beta chains sequenced, and the lack of alpha or paired-chain data limited which features could be detected. In an earlier analysis of fewer than 750 of the donors, most TCR beta V segments were observed in productive rearrangements about 87% or about 30% of the time, broadly matching IMGT annotations. Because counts were too low, around 18 rarely observed V segments, including chromosome 9 orphons, were left out of the earlier analysis of 587 of the donors. A total of fewer than 200 TCR beta chains were listed by the study as associated with cytomegalovirus. Roughly uniform sequencing depth across donors was assumed in presence/absence analyses, although this assumption may not hold. Strong co-occurrence of HLA alleles, especially DR and DQ, made assigning TCR associations to individual alleles difficult. A further reported finding was that TCR beta sequences accurately predicted the HLA-A and HLA-B alleles for most subjects in the first cohort. In a later analysis, HLA-associated TCR beta chains showed more clonal expansion and lower generation probabilities than non-associated chains that were equally common. According to the authors, the approach could potentially be generalized to other disease states and immunological phenotypes. The sequencing pipeline was judged likely to have produced a cluster of highly shared sequence variants as a technical artifact. Compared with the approximately 670-donor mean, donors in an Asian-associated ancestry cluster had fewer N-insertions in productive TCRs, according to a later genetic analysis. Several of the top co-occurrence clusters appeared to be linked to parvovirus B19, influenza, CMV and Epstein-Barr virus, according to a later analysis. Immune exposure information for the cohort was limited to CMV serostatus.

The germline V gene encodes CDR1 SGDLS and CDR2 YYNGEE. The junction shows trimming of 3 bases on V and 5 bases on J, and the gene matches do not reach 13 bases of it. The CDR3, cysteine through phenylalanine, is 16 amino acids long. The sequence is cut down to CDR3 DNA, 48 bases in frame from base 1. The method behind the library was the immunoSEQ multiplex PCR assay. A mixture of 60 forward primers for TCR Vbeta segments and 13 reverse primers for TCR Jbeta segments was used in the multiplex PCR. Amplification of the CDR3 region of rearranged TCR beta genes was performed with a multiplex PCR assay on genomic DNA. Amplified TCR beta libraries were sequenced as 87-base-pair reads on the Illumina HiSeq System. As for the original processing: A later analysis counted approximately 84 million unique TCR beta chains across the 650 to 700 repertoires, and some 12 million of these chains were shared by at least two donors. To remove PCR and sequencing errors, raw reads were error-corrected and collapsed into unique sequences using a nearest-neighbor algorithm that merged closely related sequences. V, D and J gene segments were assigned by aligning CDR3 sequences to IMGT reference sequences. Each retained sequence needed at least a six-nucleotide match to both a V gene segment and a J gene segment. Rearrangements were classified as productive when the CDR3 lacked stop codons and remained in frame with V and J, and all other rearrangements were classified as non-productive. CDR3 was defined by IMGT convention, running from the second conserved V-encoded cysteine to the conserved J-encoded phenylalanine. Sequences without an unambiguous match to a single V gene segment were excluded from the earlier analysis of 450 to 750 of the donors. An earlier analysis of approximately 590 of the donors classified V segments as functional when productive rearrangements were above 56.7% and as segregating when the standard deviation between donors was above 5%. A statistical classification framework was developed to diagnose cytomegalovirus status using the catalog of TCR beta chain sequences. In a later analysis, TCR nucleotide sequences were compared against IMGT/GENE-DB human TR gene sequences so that V and J genes could be assigned. Using the TCRdist pipeline, a later analysis assigned CDR3 sequences along with most-parsimonious VDJ recombination scenarios. In a later analysis, each TCR beta chain was defined by its CDR3 amino acid sequence together with its V-gene family, and reads without a unique V-gene family were excluded. To address suspected cross-contamination and a sequencing artifact, a later analysis removed 450 to 700 highly shared, low-generation-probability nucleotide sequences. In a later analysis, a clonal expansion index for each public chain was calculated from normalized within-repertoire ranks of inferred template counts. Generation probabilities in a later analysis came from a VDJ recombination model fitted to out-of-frame rearrangements, and those results were checked against IGoR. In a later analysis, hypergeometric tests were used to score TCR-TCR, TCR-HLA and TCR-CMV co-occurrence, with a repertoire-size bias correction applied to TCR pairs. In a later analysis, false discovery rates were estimated by permuting HLA or CMV assignments 20 times. In a later analysis, co-occurring TCRs were grouped with DBSCAN, and TCRdist sequence similarity was added when clustering was performed within HLA-allele-positive subsets. For co-occurrence clustering, repertoires with fewer than 30,000 or more than 120,000 public chains were excluded, along with five repertoires with anomalous nucleotide sharing. Imported from immuneACCESS, the table was reduced by TCRdb to in-frame sequences with V and J called. These copies leave out some clones; in studies compared against another copy, an unresolved V gene accounts for under half, and the cause of the remainder is not known. V and J calls and clone size come straight from that table; D and trimming were deduced from the DNA. Counted in this sample were about 94,000 clones; approximately 69% of them appeared once. The top ten constitute about 20% of the sample.

The cohort was made up of 500 to 800 healthy bone marrow donors. At the time of sampling, all cohort members were nominally healthy, though unrecorded immune exposures were likely present. The donor was CMV seropositive and belonged to the group of 250 to 350 seropositive cohort members. A peripheral blood sample was collected from each donor, and TCR beta sequencing was performed on peripheral blood mononuclear cells. The Qiagen DNeasy Blood Extraction Kit was used to extract genomic DNA from the blood cell samples. On this clone: Its antigen is still unknown. There are no base qualities to consult, and no much larger clone falls within one base.

The sequenced sample was PBMCs. This TCR derives from a young man in good health and CMV-seropositive. The chain is made from TRBV9 and TRBJ2-7; 8 bases in the junction line up with TRBD1. The sequenced DNA: TGTGCCAGCAGCGGAGGGACAGGACAGGGAGTACACGAGCAGTACTTC. It specifies CASSGGTGQGVHEQYF.